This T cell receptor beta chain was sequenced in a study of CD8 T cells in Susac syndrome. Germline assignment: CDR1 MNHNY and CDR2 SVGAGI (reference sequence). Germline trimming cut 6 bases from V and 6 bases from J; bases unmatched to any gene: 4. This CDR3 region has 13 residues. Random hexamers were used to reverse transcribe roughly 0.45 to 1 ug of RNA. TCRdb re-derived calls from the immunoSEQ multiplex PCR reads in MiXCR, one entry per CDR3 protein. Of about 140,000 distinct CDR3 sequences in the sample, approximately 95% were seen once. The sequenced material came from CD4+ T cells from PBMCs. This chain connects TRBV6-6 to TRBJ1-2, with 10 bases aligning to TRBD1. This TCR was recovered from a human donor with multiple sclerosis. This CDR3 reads CASRDRGPDGYTF. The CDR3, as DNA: TGTGCCAGCAGAGACAGGGGGCCGGATGGCTACACCTTC.